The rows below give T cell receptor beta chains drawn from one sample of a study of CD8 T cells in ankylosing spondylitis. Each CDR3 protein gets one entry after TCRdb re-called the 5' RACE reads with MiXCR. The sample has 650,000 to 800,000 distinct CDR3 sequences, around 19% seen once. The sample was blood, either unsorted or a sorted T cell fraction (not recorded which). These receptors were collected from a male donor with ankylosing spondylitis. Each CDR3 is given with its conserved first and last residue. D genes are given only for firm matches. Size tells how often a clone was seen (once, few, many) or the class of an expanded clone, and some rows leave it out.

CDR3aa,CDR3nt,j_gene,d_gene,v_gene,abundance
CASSSGIRGNEQFF,TGTGCCAGCAGTTCCGGTATAAGGGGTAATGAGCAGTTCTTC,TRBJ2-1,NA,TRBV12-3/TRBV12-4,many
CASSYLGPQGLFF,TGTGCCAGCAGTTACTTAGGCCCCCAAGGTCTGTTCTTC,TRBJ2-1,NA,TRBV6-2/TRBV6-3,NA
CASSPQTVAGAGTDTQYF,TGCGCCAGCAGTCCTCAGACCGTAGCGGGAGCTGGCACAGATACGCAGTATTTT,TRBJ2-3,TRBD2,TRBV4-1,NA
CASSPLLGSAYGYTF,TGTGCCAGCAGCCCTCTTCTAGGGTCGGCCTATGGTTACACCTTC,TRBJ1-2,NA,TRBV3-1,few
CASSIGTDYGYTF,TGTGCCAGCAGTATTGGGACAGACTATGGCTACACCTTC,TRBJ1-2,TRBD1,TRBV28,few
CASSLGSRRGDHGGTF,TGTGCCAGCAGTTTGGGCAGTAGAAGGGGGGACCATGGGGGCACCTTC,TRBJ1-2,NA,TRBV28,few
CASSLVASGGAEVKNIRYF,TGCGCCAGCAGCTTGGTAGCCAGCGGGGGGGCCGAGGTCAAAAACATTCGGTACTTC,TRBJ2-4,TRBD2,TRBV5-1,NA
CASSLTRLAGGTDTQYF,TGCGCCAGCAGCTTAACCCGACTAGCGGGGGGTACAGATACGCAGTATTTT,TRBJ2-3,TRBD2,TRBV5-1,NA
CSARPTGTNQPQHF,TGCAGTGCTAGACCGACAGGGACCAATCAGCCCCAGCATTTT,TRBJ1-5,TRBD1,TRBV20-1,NA
CATSDSRPGQPYQETQYF,TGTGCCACCAGTGATTCCCGACCAGGACAGCCGTACCAAGAGACCCAGTACTTC,TRBJ2-5,NA,TRBV24-1,NA
CASSQTGAPSQETQYF,TGCGCCAGCAGCCAGACCGGGGCGCCGTCACAAGAGACCCAGTACTTC,TRBJ2-5,NA,TRBV4-3,NA
CASSYSARTGRYEQYF,TGTGCCAGCAGTTACTCTGCTCGTACAGGGAGGTACGAGCAGTACTTC,TRBJ2-7,NA,TRBV6-5,few
CARSQGMNSPLHF,TGTGCCCGCAGTCAGGGTATGAATTCACCCCTCCACTTT,TRBJ1-6,NA,TRBV6-5,NA
CSARPLNEQFF,TGCAGTGCTAGACCCCTCAATGAGCAGTTCTTC,TRBJ2-1,NA,TRBV20-1,NA
CASSLDGQYNEQFF,TGCGCCAGCAGCTTGGACGGGCAGTACAATGAGCAGTTCTTC,TRBJ2-1,NA,TRBV5-1,few
CASSKGLATNEKLFF,TGTGCCAGCAGCAAAGGGTTAGCAACTAATGAAAAACTGTTTTTT,TRBJ1-4,NA,TRBV21-1,NA
CASSHRGVTDSWAFF,TGCGCCAGCAGCCATAGGGGGGTTACGGACAGTTGGGCTTTCTTT,TRBJ1-1,NA,TRBV4-1,NA
CASSQDPSGVVYNEQFF,TGCGCCAGCAGCCAAGACCCCAGCGGGGTCGTCTACAATGAGCAGTTCTTC,TRBJ2-1,TRBD2,TRBV4-3,few
CASSLSGSRGTEAFF,TGTGCCAGCAGCCTATCCGGGTCTAGGGGCACTGAAGCTTTCTTT,TRBJ1-1,NA,TRBV12-3/TRBV12-4,NA
CASRGQVNSPLHF,TGTGCCAGCAGGGGACAGGTTAATTCACCCCTCCACTTT,TRBJ1-6,TRBD1,TRBV28,NA
CASSIGYEAGELFF,TGTGCCAGTAGTATTGGTTACGAGGCCGGGGAGCTGTTTTTT,TRBJ2-2,NA,TRBV19,NA
CASSNRAYSGNTIYF,TGTGCCAGCAGCAATAGGGCTTACTCTGGAAACACCATATATTTT,TRBJ1-3,NA,TRBV21-1,NA
CATSDPTVAGSTDTQYF,TGTGCCACCAGTGACCCCACAGTAGCGGGTAGCACAGATACGCAGTATTTT,TRBJ2-3,TRBD2,TRBV24-1,NA
CASRTGGLNTEAFF,TGTGCCAGTAGGACAGGGGGCCTGAACACTGAAGCTTTCTTT,TRBJ1-1,TRBD1,TRBV12-3/TRBV12-4,NA
CASSLGGRGMFF,TGTGCCAGCAGTTTAGGTGGCAGGGGGATGTTTTTT,TRBJ1-4,TRBD1,TRBV12-3/TRBV12-4,few
CSARRDSSYEQYF,TGCAGTGCTCGCAGGGACAGCTCCTACGAGCAGTACTTC,TRBJ2-7,TRBD1,TRBV20-1,few
CSARNTRDRASWNYGYTF,TGCAGTGCTAGAAATACGCGGGACAGGGCGTCTTGGAATTATGGCTACACCTTC,TRBJ1-2,TRBD1,TRBV20-1,NA
CASSVVEGAGGRNEQFF,TGTGCCAGCAGCGTAGTAGAGGGGGCGGGAGGGCGAAATGAGCAGTTCTTC,TRBJ2-1,TRBD2,TRBV9,few
CASSRSLGTDTQYF,TGTGCCAGCAGCCGGAGTCTGGGCACAGATACGCAGTATTTT,TRBJ2-3,NA,TRBV11-2,NA
CASRSSQTQYF,TGCGCCAGCAGATCCAGCCAGACCCAGTACTTC,TRBJ2-5,NA,TRBV5-1,many
CASSWTGMNTEAFF,TGCGCCAGCAGCTGGACAGGGATGAACACTGAAGCTTTCTTT,TRBJ1-1,TRBD1,TRBV5-1,many
CASSSGALGSGELFF,TGTGCCAGCAGCTCAGGGGCCCTAGGGTCCGGGGAGCTGTTTTTT,TRBJ2-2,NA,TRBV7-2,NA
CAWSVEDRASGNTIYF,TGTGCCTGGAGTGTCGAGGACAGGGCCTCTGGAAACACCATATATTTT,TRBJ1-3,TRBD1,TRBV30,few
CASSHGLAGGREQFF,TGCGCCAGCAGCCACGGACTAGCGGGAGGCAGGGAGCAGTTCTTC,TRBJ2-1,TRBD2,TRBV4-3,few
CASSLDPTDTQYF,TGTGCCAGCAGCTTGGACCCCACAGATACGCAGTATTTT,TRBJ2-3,NA,TRBV7-9,many
CASSSLLAGGPGAKNIQYF,TGTGCCAGCAGTTCCCTACTAGCGGGGGGGCCTGGGGCCAAAAACATTCAGTACTTC,TRBJ2-4,TRBD2,TRBV27,NA
CASSKLTTSTDTQYF,TGCGCCAGCAGCAAACTAACGACTAGCACAGATACGCAGTATTTT,TRBJ2-3,NA,TRBV4-3,few